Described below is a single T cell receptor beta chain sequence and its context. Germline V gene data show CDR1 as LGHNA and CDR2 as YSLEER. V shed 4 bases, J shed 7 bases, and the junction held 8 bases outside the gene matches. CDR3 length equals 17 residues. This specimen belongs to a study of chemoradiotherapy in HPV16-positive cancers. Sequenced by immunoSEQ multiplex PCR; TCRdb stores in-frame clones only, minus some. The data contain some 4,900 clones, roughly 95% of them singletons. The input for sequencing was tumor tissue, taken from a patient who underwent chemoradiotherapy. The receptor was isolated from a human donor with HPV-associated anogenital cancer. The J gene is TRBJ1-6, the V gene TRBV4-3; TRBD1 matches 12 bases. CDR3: CASSRGQGALGNSPLHF. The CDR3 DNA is TGCGCCAGCAGCCGGGGACAGGGGGCCCTCGGCAATTCACCCCTCCACTTT.